These 20 T cell receptor beta chains were all obtained from the same sample, sequenced in a study of T cells in women clearing cervical HPV infection listed by TCRdb under 2018. Libraries were constructed by the immunoSEQ multiplex PCR assay. As stored in TCRdb, this immuneACCESS dataset retains in-frame rearrangements with V and J assigned. A fraction of the clones does not appear; measured against another copy, unresolved V genes explain less than half of the discrepancy, and the remainder lacks a known reason. For this sample, the table gives about 48,000 clones. The ten largest clonotypes hold around 1.6% of the sample. The sample consisted of blood buffy coat. These receptors came from a woman aged 18 to 75 with a cervical HPV16 infection that either progressed to CIN3+ or cleared (not recorded which).

Comment on this clone: The read comes to an end 3 residues before the CDR3 does, leaving the germline J gene to fill in the end. This chain joins TRBV12-3 or TRBV12-4 and TRBJ1-1; tentatively, D is TRBD1 (6 bases). Trimming stripped 2 bases from V and 2 bases from J, with 9 bases between. The CDR3 extends over 14 amino acids. The CDR3 DNA, read in part, is TGTGCCAGCAGTTTACTAGGGGGTAACACTGAA. It encodes CASSLLGGNTE. The complete CDR3 sequence is CASSLLGGNTEAFF.

For this clone: Sequencing ends 3 residues short of the CDR3 end; the germline J gene provides the rest. The J gene is TRBJ2-7, the V gene TRBV19, with D perhaps matching TRBD1 (6 bases). The length of the CDR3 is 13 residues. In germline, CDR1 is LNHDA, CDR2 SQIVND (reference sequence). The ends were cut back, 4 bases at V and 4 bases at J, with 11 bases in the middle. Incomplete CDR3 DNA: TGTGCCAGTAGTAAAACAGGGTTGTACGAG. Amino acids: CASSKTGLYE. The CDR3 in its entirety is CASSKTGLYEQYF.

In regard to this clone: Read data end 3 residues before the CDR3 end; the end is taken from the germline J gene. This chain joins TRBV6-1 and TRBJ1-3, with unresolved D. With 2 bases removed from V and 5 bases from J, the gap between germline ends came to 10 bases. There are 14 residues in the CDR3. Germline values: CDR1 MNHNS, CDR2 SASEGT. CDR3 region: CASSEMAARNTIYF. CDR3 DNA, as far as it was read: TGTGCCAGCAGTGAAATGGCTGCCCGAAACACC.

The sequenced CDR3 bases are TGTGCCAGCAGCTCGGGGGGAAAGGCCAACGTC. This codes for CASSSGGKANV. The entire CDR3 protein is CASSSGGKANVLTF. This chain links TRBV7-3 with TRBJ2-6; TRBD2 matches at 7 bases. With the read ending 3 residues before the CDR3 end, the germline J gene is used to fill in that end. CDR3 length equals 14 residues. In germline, CDR1 is SGHTA, CDR2 FQGTGA. The J segment lost 6 bases and the V segment lost 4 bases, leaving 3 bases of the junction unmatched.

A note on this clone: The read ends 3 residues before the CDR3 terminus; that terminus is restored from the germline J gene. This chain links TRBV11-2 with TRBJ2-1; the D is unclear. V dropped 3 bases and J dropped 1 base, with 10 bases sitting between them. The CDR3 totals 15 residues. Germline V CDR1 and CDR2: SGHAT, FQNNGV. The CDR3 bases that were read are TGTGCCAGCAGCTTTGGGCTACCATCCTACAATGAG. Its protein product is CASSFGLPSYNE. In full, the CDR3 reads CASSFGLPSYNEQFF.

As regards this clone: The CDR3 is cut off 3 residues early in the read; its end comes from the germline J gene. The V and J genes are TRBV5-1 and TRBJ1-6; TRBD1 matches 9 bases. CDR3 length: 14 residues. CDR1 SGHRS and CDR2 YFSETQ come from the germline V gene. After removal of 4 bases from V and 10 bases from J, the junction contained 6 bases not matched to a gene. The part of the CDR3 DNA that was read is TGCGCCAGCAGCCCGGGACAGGGAAGGTCACCC. Its translation is CASSPGQGRSP. The whole CDR3 is CASSPGQGRSPLHF. Supplemented by reference TRBV5-1 and TRBJ1-6, the full variable domain reads KAGVTQTPRYLIKTRGQQVTLSCSPISGHRSVSWYQQTPGQGLQFLFEYFSETQRNKGNFPGRFSGRQFSNSRSEMNVSTLELGDSALYLCASSPGQGRSPLHFGNGTRLTVT.

Comments on this clone: The read ends 3 residues before the CDR3 terminus; that terminus is restored from the germline J gene. J is TRBJ1-5 and V is TRBV30; weak D call: TRBD1 (6 bases). Germline V gives CDR1 GTSNPN, CDR2 SVGIG (reference sequence). The CDR3 totals 15 residues. Trimming took 0 bases from V and 2 from J, leaving 11 bases between them. The CDR3 loop reads CAWSVLQGGNQPQHF. The CDR3 bases that were read are TGTGCCTGGAGTGTACTACAGGGTGGCAATCAGCCC. Full variable domain (remainder filled in from reference TRBV30 and TRBJ1-5): SQTIHQWPATLVQPVGSPLSLECTVEGTSNPNLYWYRQAAGRGLQLLFYSVGIGQISSEVPQNLSASRPQDRQFILSSKKLLLSDSGFYLCAWSVLQGGNQPQHFGDGTRLSIL.

As for this clone: Coverage ceases 3 residues before the CDR3 finishes, and the germline J gene fills in the end. This chain links TRBV7-9 with TRBJ2-7; 7 bases line up with TRBD1. CDR3 size: 14 residues. The V and J ends lost 5 bases and 3 bases, in that order; junction bases with no gene match: 7. CDR1 SEHNR and CDR2 FQNEAQ come from the germline V gene (reference sequence). CDR3 region: CASSRQGPLYEQYF. The part of the CDR3 DNA that was read is TGTGCCAGCAGCCGACAGGGCCCCCTCTACGAG.

Points on this clone: The DNA ends 3 residues before the CDR3 does, and the rest of the CDR3 is filled in from the germline J gene. The rearrangement joins TRBV28 to TRBJ2-3, with D possibly matching TRBD2 (6 bases). CDR1 and CDR2 (germline): MDHEN, SYDVKM. The CDR3 has 19 amino acids. V was cut by 4 bases and J by 2 bases, with 25 bases left in between. The CDR3 protein is CASSYPLLSGDFNTDTQYF. CDR3 DNA (partial): TGTGCCAGCAGTTACCCTCTTCTCTCCGGGGACTTCAACACAGATACG.

Points on this clone: Read data end 3 residues before the CDR3 end; the end is taken from the germline J gene. This chain links TRBV30 with TRBJ2-5, with D possibly matching TRBD1 (6 bases). V was shortened by 1 base and J by 7 bases, with 13 bases between the two germline ends. The CDR3 extends over 13 amino acids. The germline CDR1 and CDR2 sequences are GTSNPN and SVGIG (reference sequence). CDR3 DNA, as far as it was read: TGTGCCTGGAGTGCAGGGGTCTCCGGGACC. Encoded protein: CAWSAGVSGT. The entire CDR3 sequence reads CAWSAGVSGTQYF.

A word on this clone: The CDR3 end falls 3 residues outside the read, so it is completed with the germline J gene. The V call is TRBV2, the J call TRBJ2-1; 9 positions match TRBD1. Germline V gene lookup returns CDR1 SNHLY and CDR2 FYNNEI. Trimming cost V 11 bases and J 8 bases; bases outside gene matches: 10. The CDR3 sequence is 13 residues long. CDR3 residues: CAGSRDRVDEQFF. The CDR3 bases that were read are TGTGCCGGGTCCCGGGACAGGGTCGATGAG.

Concerning this clone itself: With the read ending 3 residues before the CDR3 end, the germline J gene is used to fill in that end. This chain links TRBV7-2 with TRBJ1-2; no clear D gene. The length of the CDR3 is 15 residues. Trimming took off 0 bases at V and 4 bases at J, with 12 bases between the two ends. Germline V gene data show CDR1 as SGHTA and CDR2 as FQGNSA. CDR3 sequence: CASSLATASLYGYTF. The sequenced CDR3 bases are TGTGCCAGCAGCTTAGCCACAGCATCCCTCTATGGC.

Details on this clone: The DNA ends 3 residues before the CDR3 does, and the rest of the CDR3 is filled in from the germline J gene. V usage is TRBV12-3 or TRBV12-4 and J usage is TRBJ1-2; TRBD1 is a possible D gene (5 bases). The CDR3 length is 13 residues. The V end lost 6 bases, the J end lost 2 bases, and 10 bases lay between the germline ends. CDR3 bases read: TGTGCCAGCAGGATGACAGAGAACTATGGC. Protein: CASRMTENYG. The CDR3 as a whole reads CASRMTENYGYTF.

With regard to this clone: From the germline J gene comes the end of the CDR3, since the read stops 3 residues before it. The rearrangement uses TRBV6-2 or TRBV6-3 and TRBJ2-3, with a tentative D call TRBD2 (6 bases). The CDR3 is 14 residues long. Germline-derived CDR1 and CDR2 are MNHEY and SVGEGT. The V gene lost 4 bases and the J gene lost 1 base, with 9 bases spanning the gap. The sequenced part of the CDR3 DNA is TGTGCCAGCAGTTGGGACTTGGGCACAGATACG. Its protein product is CASSWDLGTDT. From start to end, the CDR3 is CASSWDLGTDTQYF.

Notes on this clone: The read halts 3 residues ahead of the CDR3 end, with the missing end drawn from the germline J gene. The chain links TRBV2 to TRBJ2-7; possible D gene TRBD2, 6 bases. Germline V gene lookup returns CDR1 SNHLY and CDR2 FYNNEI. The length of the CDR3 is 14 residues. The V end lost 6 bases, the J end lost 3 bases, and 15 bases lay between the germline ends. CDR3 bases read: TGTGCCAGCAGGAGCGAGGGACTTAACTACGAG. It encodes CASRSEGLNYE. The complete CDR3 sequence is CASRSEGLNYEQYF.

Notes on this clone: The read finishes 3 residues shy of the CDR3 end, and the germline J gene is used to complete it. The J gene is TRBJ1-1, the V gene TRBV20-1, with 8 bases identical to TRBD1. CDR1 is DFQATT and CDR2 is SNEGSKA in the germline V gene (reference sequence). This CDR3 is built from 11 residues. CDR3 region: CSAGDRGEAFF. Incomplete CDR3 DNA: TGCAGTGCCGGAGACAGGGGTGAG.

About this clone itself: The read is 3 residues too short to cover the CDR3 end, so that end is filled in from the germline J gene. The chain has TRBV5-1 and TRBJ2-2; possibly TRBD1 for D (6 bases). V lost 0 bases and J 7 bases, leaving 19 bases between the germline ends. Germline CDR1 SGHRS, CDR2 YFSETQ. The CDR3 runs 17 residues. The chain's CDR3 is CASSLVAGAGKNGELFF. The CDR3 bases that were read are TGCGCCAGCAGCTTGGTGGCAGGGGCAGGGAAGAACGGGGAG.

Note on this clone: At one end the junction does not follow the germline gene, possibly because of a read error. The read ends 3 residues before the CDR3 terminus; that terminus is restored from the germline J gene. This chain connects TRBV4-2 to TRBJ1-6, with 8 bases identical to TRBD1. This CDR3 spans 18 amino acids. Looked up from germline, CDR1 is LGHNA and CDR2 is YNFKEQ. The CDR3 region is CASSQDTGGSSYNSPLHF. The sequenced part of the CDR3 DNA is TGCGCCAGCAGCCAGGACACAGGGGGGAGCTCCTATAATTCACCC.

With regard to this clone: With the read ending 3 residues before the CDR3 end, the germline J gene is used to fill in that end. The chain joins TRBV20-1 to TRBJ2-7; 9 positions agree with TRBD2. Germline V gives CDR1 DFQATT, CDR2 SNEGSKA (reference sequence). The V and J ends lost 1 base and 3 bases, in that order; junction bases with no gene match: 7. CDR3 size: 15 residues. The part of the CDR3 DNA that was read is TGCAGTGCTAGAGTGGGGAGTAGCGGGAGCTACGAG. Translated, it gives CSARVGSSGSYE. The whole CDR3 protein reads CSARVGSSGSYEQYF.

A remark on this clone: The CDR3 end falls 3 residues outside the read, so it is completed with the germline J gene. The rearrangement uses TRBV20-1 and TRBJ1-1, with TRBD1 matching over 7 bases. The germline V gene has CDR1 DFQATT and CDR2 SNEGSKA (reference sequence). V dropped 6 bases and J dropped 1; count of bases not matched to a gene: 5. This CDR3 contains 13 residues. CDR3 sequence reads: CSARTGENTEAFF. The covered CDR3 bases are TGCAGTGCAAGGACAGGAGAGAACACTGAA.